The 10 T cell receptor beta chains reported below all come from one sample, sequenced in a study of cytomegalovirus exposure and HLA in healthy donors. The PCR had 60 Vbeta and 13 Jbeta primers. Only in-frame clones appear in the TCRdb table, and some are missing; sequencing was by immunoSEQ multiplex PCR. The sample lists approximately 170,000 clones, approximately 77% occurring once. Material: PBMCs. Receptors originate from a male donor in good health and CMV-seropositive.

V usage is TRBV2 and J usage is TRBJ1-5; no clear D. Trimming shortened V by 8 bases and J by 4 bases, and 15 bases separated the two germline ends. CDR1 and CDR2 (germline): SNHLY, FYNNEI. This CDR3 comprises 14 residues. CDR3 in DNA: TGTGCCAGCGATGAGAAACAGCTTAATCAGCCCCAGCATTTT. As protein: CASDEKQLNQPQHF.

This sequence joins TRBV7-8 and TRBJ1-2; D ambiguous. V dropped 7 bases and J dropped 0 bases, with 24 bases sitting between them. The CDR3 is 18 amino acids. Germline CDR1 is SGHVS and CDR2 is FQNEAQ. CDR3 DNA: TGTGCCAGCACCCACGGGGAGCAGGCCGAGTGGGCTAACTATGGCTACACCTTC. Translation gives CASTHGEQAEWANYGYTF.

This clone was observed a few times. This chain uses TRBV4-3 with TRBJ1-4; 11 bases line up with TRBD1. Germline V CDR1 and CDR2: LGHNA, YSLEER. Trimming removed 5 bases from V and 8 bases from J; junction bases left unmatched: 13. This CDR3 comprises 17 residues. The CDR3 DNA follows: TGCGCCAGCAGCGCCTACACGGACAGGGGGCGTGAAGAAAAACTGTTTTTT. Translated: CASSAYTDRGREEKLFF.

V gene TRBV15 combines with J gene TRBJ1-1; D is perhaps TRBD1 (6 bases). This CDR3 region has 16 residues. Trimming shortened V by 0 bases and J by 6 bases, and 17 bases separated the two germline ends. CDR1 is LNHNV, CDR2 YYDKDF, per germline (reference sequence). The CDR3 spells CATSREFTGPGAEAFF. CDR3 DNA sequence: TGTGCCACCAGCAGAGAGTTCACAGGGCCTGGCGCTGAAGCTTTCTTT.

V gene TRBV13 combines with J gene TRBJ2-2; no definite D call. The V gene's germline CDR1 is PRHDT and CDR2 FYEKMQ (reference sequence). Trimming took 5 bases from V and 2 from J, leaving 15 bases between them. The CDR3 is made up of 16 amino acids. In DNA form, the CDR3 reads TGTGCCAGCAGCAATGCCCGGGTCTCTAACACCGGGGAGCTGTTTTTT. Translation: CASSNARVSNTGELFF.

The chain is built from TRBV27 and TRBJ2-3; possible D gene TRBD1, 5 bases. The CDR3 runs 15 residues. Trimming took 5 bases from V and 4 from J, leaving 16 bases between them. CDR1 MNHEY and CDR2 SMNVEV come from the germline V gene (reference sequence). The CDR3 reads CASSPQGKGADTQYF. The DNA of the CDR3 is TGTGCCAGCAGTCCCCAGGGAAAGGGTGCAGATACGCAGTATTTT.

This chain joins TRBV2 and TRBJ1-2, with TRBD1 as a possible D gene (6 bases). The CDR3 consists of 15 residues. V shed 8 bases and J shed 2 bases, with 18 bases lying between them. Per germline, CDR1 SNHLY and CDR2 FYNNEI. CDR3 sequence: CASLGGQAVNYGYTF. CDR3 in DNA: TGTGCCAGCCTGGGGGGGCAGGCCGTAAACTATGGCTACACCTTC. Complete variable domain (other parts from reference TRBV2 and TRBJ1-2): EPEVTQTPSHQVTQMGQEVILRCVPISNHLYFYWYRQILGQKVEFLVSFYNNEISEKSEIFDDQFSVERPDGSNFTLKIRSTKLEDSAMYFCASLGGQAVNYGYTFGSGTRLTVV.

The chain carries TRBV11-2 and TRBJ2-5, with no clear D. The better agreement between TRBJ2-7 and the DNA end casts doubt on the J call. The CDR3 is 13 residues long. Germline V gives CDR1 SGHAT, CDR2 FQNNGV. The CDR3 here is CASSLVAGYEQYF. The CDR3 region has the DNA TGTGCCAGCAGCTTAGTGGCAGGCTACGAGCAGTACTTC.

The DNA of the CDR3 is TGCGCCAGCCTAACAGGGTCGCAGGGGGCGATGAACACTGAAGCTTTCTTT. This sequence encodes CASLTGSQGAMNTEAFF. This chain joins TRBV10-1 and TRBJ1-1; 8 bases agree with TRBD1. CDR3 length: 17 amino acids. Germline values: CDR1 WNHNN, CDR2 SYGVQD (reference sequence). The ends lost 8 bases at V and 0 bases at J; junction bases unmatched: 14.

The CDR3 sequence: CASSRGNEQYF. Here the CDR3 DNA reads TGTGCCAGCAGCCGCGGGAACGAGCAGTACTTC. V and J are TRBV11-2 and TRBJ2-7; weak D call: TRBD2 (6 bases). The V end lost 5 bases, the J end lost 5 bases, and 7 bases lay between the germline ends. The CDR3 contains 11 residues. Germline lookup yields CDR1 SGHAT and CDR2 FQNNGV.